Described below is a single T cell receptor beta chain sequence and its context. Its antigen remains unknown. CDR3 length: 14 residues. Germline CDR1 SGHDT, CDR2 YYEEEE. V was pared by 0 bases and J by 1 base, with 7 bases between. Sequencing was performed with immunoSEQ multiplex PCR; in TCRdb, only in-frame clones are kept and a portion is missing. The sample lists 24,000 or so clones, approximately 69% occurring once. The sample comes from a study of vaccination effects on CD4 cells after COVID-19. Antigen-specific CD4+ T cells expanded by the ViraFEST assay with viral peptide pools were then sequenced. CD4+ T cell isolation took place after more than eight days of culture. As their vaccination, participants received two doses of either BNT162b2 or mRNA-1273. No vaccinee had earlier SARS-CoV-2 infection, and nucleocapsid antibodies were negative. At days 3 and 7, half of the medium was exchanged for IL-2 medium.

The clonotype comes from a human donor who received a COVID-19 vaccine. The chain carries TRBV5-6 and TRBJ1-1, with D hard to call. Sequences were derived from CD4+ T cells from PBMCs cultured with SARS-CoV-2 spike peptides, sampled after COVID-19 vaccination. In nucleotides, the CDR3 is TGTGCCAGCAGCTTGGGTCGGGCGAACACTGAAGCTTTCTTT. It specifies CASSLGRANTEAFF.